Listed here are 27 T cell receptor beta chains from one sample, sequenced in a study of T-cell reconstitution after alpha-beta-depleted transplantation in children. The TCRbeta library was prepared with unique molecular identifiers. Using its own MiXCR run on the PCR reads, TCRdb lists one record per CDR3 protein. Among approximately 800,000 distinct CDR3 sequences listed, roughly 15% were seen once. This material consisted of PBMCs, mostly from graft donor cells, taken 360 days after TCRalphabeta/CD19-depleted stem cell transplant. Every receptor here comes from a male patient younger than 18 who had a stem cell transplant for acute lymphoblastic leukemia, so the T cells may come from the graft donor.

This clonotype was recorded a few times. The chain employs TRBV24-1 and TRBJ2-1; D is ambiguous. CDR1 is KGHDR, CDR2 SFDVKD, per germline. The CDR3 is made up of 13 amino acids. Between the trimmed V and J ends, which lost 2 bases and 4 bases, there was a span of 5 bases. The CDR3 DNA reads as TGTGCCACCAGTGATTCGACTTACAATGAGCAGTTCTTC. Its translation: CATSDSTYNEQFF.

The chain carries TRBV9 and TRBJ2-2, with 8 bases fitting TRBD2. CDR1 and CDR2 (germline): SGDLS, YYNGEE. The CDR3 runs to 16 residues. Trimming at V came to 4 bases and at J to 4 bases, leaving 9 bases not matched to a gene. This chain's CDR3 is CASSFSGTPSTGELFF. The CDR3 DNA reads as TGTGCCAGCAGCTTTAGCGGGACGCCCTCCACCGGGGAGCTGTTTTTT. The whole variable domain, filled in from reference TRBV9 and TRBJ2-2, reads DSGVTQTPKHLITATGQRVTLRCSPRSGDLSVYWYQQSLDQGLQFLIQYYNGEERAKGNILERFSAQQFPDLHSELNLSSLELGDSALYFCASSFSGTPSTGELFFGEGSRLTVL.

The chain has TRBV21-1 and TRBJ2-1; whether TRBD2, the table's D call, matches the DNA was not checked. TRBV21-1 is an annotated pseudogene. The CDR3 runs to 13 residues. CDR3 DNA sequence: TGTGCCAGGGAAGCGGGAGTCGTGCATGAGCAGTTCTTC. It yields the protein CAREAGVVHEQFF.

This chain links TRBV20-1 with TRBJ2-5; weak D call: TRBD1 (6 bases). The CDR3 length is 16 residues. Germline V gives CDR1 DFQATT, CDR2 SNEGSKA (reference sequence). Trimming left V 2 bases short and J 0 bases short, with 16 bases between. CDR3 amino acids: CSARFLDSPYQETQYF. CDR3 sequence (DNA): TGCAGTGCTAGATTTTTGGACAGTCCGTACCAAGAGACCCAGTACTTC.

This clonotype was seen many times. CDR3 sequence: CATSDFPPLDTQYF. CDR3 nucleotides: TGTGCCACCAGTGATTTCCCCCCGTTGGATACGCAGTATTTT. V usage is TRBV24-1 and J usage is TRBJ2-3; D not certain. The CDR3 is made up of 14 amino acids. V shed 1 base and J shed 6 bases, with 10 bases lying between them. Germline lookup yields CDR1 KGHDR and CDR2 SFDVKD.

The rearrangement joins TRBV27 to TRBJ2-7, with TRBD2 identical over 8 bases. Germline CDR1 is MNHEY and CDR2 is SMNVEV (reference sequence). The CDR3 loop spans 13 amino acids. V was pared by 7 bases and J by 2 bases, with 4 bases of the junction left unmatched. The CDR3 DNA is TGTGCCAGCATTACTAGCGGTACCTACGAGCAGTACTTC. It encodes CASITSGTYEQYF.

This clonotype was counted between two and nine times. The CDR3 spells CASSLVGASTDTQYF. The DNA of the CDR3 is TGTGCCAGCAGCTTAGTCGGTGCTAGCACAGATACGCAGTATTTT. V usage is TRBV11-2 and J usage is TRBJ2-3; D is ambiguous. This CDR3 contains 15 residues. Looked up from germline, CDR1 is SGHAT and CDR2 is FQNNGV. V gave up 1 base and J gave up 0 bases, with 8 bases separating them. The entire variable domain, with the rest obtained from reference TRBV11-2 and TRBJ2-3, is as follows: EAGVAQSPRYKIIEKRQSVAFWCNPISGHATLYWYQQILGQGPKLLIQFQNNGVVDDSQLPKDRFSAERLKGVDSTLKIQPAKLEDSAVYLCASSLVGASTDTQYFGPGTRLTVL.

CDR3 region: CASSPLEEQFF. The CDR3 bases are TGTGCCAGCTCACCACTCGAAGAGCAGTTCTTC. The chain couples TRBV18 to TRBJ2-1; no clear D. Trimming shortened V by 1 base and J by 10 bases, and 5 bases separated the two germline ends. CDR3 length equals 11 residues. Germline values: CDR1 KGHSH, CDR2 LQKENI. Full variable domain (remainder filled in from reference TRBV18 and TRBJ2-1): NAGVMQNPRHLVRRRGQEARLRCSPMKGHSHVYWYRQLPEEGLKFMVYLQKENIIDESGMPKERFSAEFPKEGPSILRIQQVVRGDSAAYFCASSPLEEQFFGPGTRLTVL.

This clonotype was recorded many times. This chain uses TRBV9 with TRBJ2-3; D might be TRBD2 (6 bases). The CDR3 consists of 12 residues. The V end was cut by 6 bases, the J end by 4 bases, with 9 bases between. Germline V gene sequence: CDR1 SGDLS, CDR2 YYNGEE. The CDR3 is CASKGLPDTQYF. The CDR3 nucleotides are TGTGCCAGCAAGGGACTGCCAGATACGCAGTATTTT.

V is TRBV20-1 and J is TRBJ1-5, with a possible D match to TRBD1 (5 bases). V lost 6 bases and J 9 bases, leaving 15 bases between the germline ends. Germline V CDR1 and CDR2: DFQATT, SNEGSKA (reference sequence). CDR3 length equals 12 residues. This chain's CDR3 is CSATLGGGPQHF. CDR3 bases: TGCAGTGCCACGCTGGGTGGGGGGCCCCAGCATTTT.

The chain is built from TRBV5-1 and TRBJ1-1; D call uncertain. Germline V gene lookup returns CDR1 SGHRS and CDR2 YFSETQ. Between the trimmed V and J ends, which lost 1 base and 9 bases, there was a span of 19 bases. The CDR3 runs 15 residues. The CDR3 loop is CASSLTREGRGQAFF. CDR3 nucleotides: TGCGCCAGCAGCTTGACCCGAGAGGGTAGAGGGCAAGCTTTCTTT.

This clonotype showed up just a few times. The chain uses TRBV13 and TRBJ2-7; tentatively, D is TRBD1 (5 bases). The CDR3 is 14 amino acids. Germline CDR1 and CDR2: PRHDT and FYEKMQ (reference sequence). V lost 9 bases, J lost 2 bases, and 17 bases lay in between. CDR3 nucleotides: TGTGCCAGTTCCCCCGACAGCCGCCCCTACGAGCAGTACTTC. Amino acids: CASSPDSRPYEQYF.

For the CDR3, the DNA is TGTGCCAGCAGCGTTCACGGGGAAACCGGGAGCGGGAGGGACAATGAGCAGTTCTTC. Translated, it gives CASSVHGETGSGRDNEQFF. This sequence joins TRBV9 and TRBJ2-1, with 10 bases lining up with TRBD2. Germline lookup yields CDR1 SGDLS and CDR2 YYNGEE. The V gene end was trimmed by 2 bases and the J gene end by 5 bases; junction bases not matched to a gene: 16. CDR3 size: 19 residues. Full variable domain (remainder filled in from reference TRBV9 and TRBJ2-1): DSGVTQTPKHLITATGQRVTLRCSPRSGDLSVYWYQQSLDQGLQFLIQYYNGEERAKGNILERFSAQQFPDLHSELNLSSLELGDSALYFCASSVHGETGSGRDNEQFFGPGTRLTVL.

This clonotype came up a few times. The V call is TRBV6-2 or TRBV6-3, the J call TRBJ1-4; 9 nucleotides align to TRBD1. CDR1 is MNHEY and CDR2 is SVGEGT in the germline V gene. The trim removed 4 bases at V and 5 bases at J, leaving 5 bases unmatched. The CDR3 is made up of 15 amino acids. The CDR3 here is CASSSTGTGNEKLFF. CDR3 DNA: TGTGCCAGCAGTTCCACCGGGACAGGGAATGAAAAACTGTTTTTT.

This clonotype was detected many times. The V gene is TRBV5-1, the J gene TRBJ2-2, with D possibly being TRBD1 (5 bases). The CDR3 is 16 residues long. Trimming took 0 bases from V and 0 from J, leaving 9 bases between them. Germline CDR1 reads SGHRS; CDR2 reads YFSETQ. CDR3 protein: CASSLVAGTNTGELFF. In nucleotides, the CDR3 is TGCGCCAGCAGCTTGGTGGCAGGGACGAACACCGGGGAGCTGTTTTTT.

Only a few counts were recorded for this clonotype. This chain links TRBV7-8 with TRBJ2-1; D is unresolved. Trimming cost V 5 bases and J 7 bases, with 15 bases left between them. The CDR3 sequence is 14 residues long. Germline CDR1 and CDR2: SGHVS and FQNEAQ. The CDR3 is CASSILSGANEQFF. In DNA, the CDR3 is TGTGCCAGCAGCATCTTATCAGGAGCGAATGAGCAGTTCTTC.

V usage is TRBV27 and J usage is TRBJ2-7; 11 nucleotides line up with TRBD1. J gave up 5 bases and V 1 base, and 1 base lay outside the gene matches. This CDR3 is built from 14 residues. Germline CDR1 and CDR2: MNHEY and SMNVEV (reference sequence). As DNA, the CDR3 is TGTGCCAGCAGTTTATTGGGACAGGGGGACGAGCAGTACTTC. It specifies CASSLLGQGDEQYF.

This clonotype was seen ten or more times. This chain joins TRBV20-1 and TRBJ2-5; maybe TRBD1 (6 bases). CDR1 DFQATT and CDR2 SNEGSKA come from the germline V gene (reference sequence). The CDR3 runs to 15 residues. Trimming took off 0 bases at V and 4 bases at J, with 15 bases between the two ends. The CDR3 DNA reads TGCAGTGCTAGAGATCCGGCAGGGGCGTTAGAGACCCAGTACTTC. Its translation: CSARDPAGALETQYF.

The chain uses TRBV11-3 and TRBJ2-2, with D possibly TRBD1 on 6 matching bases. The CDR3 totals 15 residues. V was clipped by 3 bases and J by 2 bases, with 10 bases between them. Per germline, CDR1 SGHNT and CDR2 YENEEA. This CDR3 reads CASSFQGFNTGELFF. CDR3 in DNA: TGTGCCAGCAGCTTTCAGGGGTTCAACACCGGGGAGCTGTTTTTT.

This chain connects TRBV29-1 to TRBJ2-2, with unresolved D. The CDR3 covers 11 residues. V was pared by 4 bases and J by 5 bases, with 5 bases between. Germline V lookup: CDR1 SQVTM, CDR2 ANQGSEA. CDR3 coding DNA: TGCAGCGTTGGGGTGACCGGGGAGCTGTTTTTT. The encoded protein is CSVGVTGELFF.

This clonotype was detected many times. This chain uses TRBV5-1 with TRBJ2-3; D is perhaps TRBD1 or TRBD2 (5 bases each). The CDR3 consists of 16 residues. The germline gives CDR1 SGHRS, CDR2 YFSETQ. The ends were cut back, 2 bases at V and 4 bases at J, with 17 bases in the middle. The CDR3 sequence: CASSFGTLGSSDTQYF. The CDR3 coding sequence is TGCGCCAGCAGCTTTGGGACCTTGGGGTCCTCAGATACGCAGTATTTT.

V usage is TRBV20-1 and J usage is TRBJ1-1; weak D call: TRBD1 (6 bases). CDR3 length equals 16 residues. Trimming left V 6 bases short and J 4 bases short, with 24 bases between. Looked up from germline, CDR1 is DFQATT and CDR2 is SNEGSKA (reference sequence). CDR3 sequence: CSAPSKGSGATTEAFF. DNA for the CDR3: TGCAGTGCCCCCTCAAAGGGCTCAGGGGCTACCACTGAAGCTTTCTTT.

This clonotype was seen many times. The V and J genes are TRBV29-1 and TRBJ2-1; 9 bases map to TRBD2. The CDR3 consists of 16 residues. Germline CDR1 is SQVTM and CDR2 is ANQGSEA. After removal of 1 base from V and 1 base from J, the junction contained 5 bases not matched to a gene. The CDR3 is CSVEGAGGFSYNEQFF. The CDR3 DNA sequence: TGCAGCGTTGAAGGGGCGGGAGGGTTTTCCTACAATGAGCAGTTCTTC.

This clonotype was seen a handful of times. The chain uses TRBV15 and TRBJ1-2, with TRBD1 matching 7 bases. The CDR3 length is 15 residues. Germline V gene lookup returns CDR1 LNHNV and CDR2 YYDKDF (reference sequence). The J segment lost 11 bases and the V segment lost 0 bases, leaving 12 bases of the junction unmatched. The CDR3 nucleotides read TGTGCCACCAGCAGAGATCGGGGAGGGGGCGAATTGTACACCTTC. Its protein is CATSRDRGGGELYTF.

In this sample, this clonotype turned up a few times. V and J are TRBV20-1 and TRBJ2-1; D is ambiguous. Trimming shortened V by 3 bases and J by 2 bases, and 11 bases separated the two germline ends. This CDR3 spans 14 amino acids. CDR1 is DFQATT and CDR2 is SNEGSKA in the germline V gene (reference sequence). The CDR3 DNA reads as TGCAGTGCTAGGAGGTGGATGCCCTACAATGAGCAGTTCTTC. Translating gives CSARRWMPYNEQFF.

Notes on this clonotype: One base away lies a much larger clone, so this may be a sequencing read error. V usage is TRBV12-3 or TRBV12-4 and J usage is TRBJ2-3; D gene uncertain. This CDR3 is built from 14 residues. Trimming took 3 bases from V and 5 from J, leaving 12 bases between them. The CDR3 reads CASSFTGRRDTQYF. The CDR3 bases are TGTGCCAGCAGTTTTACTGGGCGCAGAGATACGCAGTATTTT.

This clonotype showed up just a few times. V gene TRBV20-1 combines with J gene TRBJ2-5; 7 bases are a match to TRBD1. This CDR3 comprises 14 residues. J was trimmed by 1 base and V by 6 bases; bases with no gene match: 8. Germline V gene sequence: CDR1 DFQATT, CDR2 SNEGSKA (reference sequence). CDR3 sequence: CSAEGQPFQETQYF. The DNA for the CDR3 is TGCAGTGCAGAGGGACAGCCCTTCCAAGAGACCCAGTACTTC.